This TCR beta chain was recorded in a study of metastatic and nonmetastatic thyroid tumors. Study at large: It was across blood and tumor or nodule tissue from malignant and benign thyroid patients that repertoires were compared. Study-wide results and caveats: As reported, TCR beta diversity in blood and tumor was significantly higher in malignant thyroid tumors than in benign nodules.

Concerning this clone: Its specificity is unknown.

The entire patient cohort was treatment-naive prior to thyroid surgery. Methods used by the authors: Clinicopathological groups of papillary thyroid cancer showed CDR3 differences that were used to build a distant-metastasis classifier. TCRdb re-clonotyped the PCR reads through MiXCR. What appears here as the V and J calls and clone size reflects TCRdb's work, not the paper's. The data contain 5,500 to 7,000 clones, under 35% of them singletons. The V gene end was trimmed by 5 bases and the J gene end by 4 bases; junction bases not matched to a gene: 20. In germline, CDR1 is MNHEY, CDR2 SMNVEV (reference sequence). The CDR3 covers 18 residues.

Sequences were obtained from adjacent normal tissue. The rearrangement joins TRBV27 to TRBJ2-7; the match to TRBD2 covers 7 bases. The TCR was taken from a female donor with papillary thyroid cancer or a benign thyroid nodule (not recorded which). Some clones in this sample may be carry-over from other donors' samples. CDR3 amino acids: CASSHADGSSGAPYEQYF. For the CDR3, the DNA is TGTGCCAGCAGTCACGCCGACGGGTCTAGCGGAGCCCCTTACGAGCAGTACTTC.